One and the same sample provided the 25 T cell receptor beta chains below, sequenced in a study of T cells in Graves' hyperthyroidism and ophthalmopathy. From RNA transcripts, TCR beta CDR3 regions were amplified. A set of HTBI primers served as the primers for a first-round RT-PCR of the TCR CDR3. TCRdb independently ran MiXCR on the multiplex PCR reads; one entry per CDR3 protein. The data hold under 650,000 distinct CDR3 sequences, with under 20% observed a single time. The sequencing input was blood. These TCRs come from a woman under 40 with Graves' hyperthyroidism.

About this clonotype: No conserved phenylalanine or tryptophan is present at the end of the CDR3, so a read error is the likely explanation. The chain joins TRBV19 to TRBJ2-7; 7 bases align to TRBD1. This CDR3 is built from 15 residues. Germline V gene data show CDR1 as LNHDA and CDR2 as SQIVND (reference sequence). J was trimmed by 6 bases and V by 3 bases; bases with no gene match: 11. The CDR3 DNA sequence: TGTGCCAGTAGTATCACAGGGGACCCAAGCGGCGAGCAGTACCTC. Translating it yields CASSITGDPSGEQYL.

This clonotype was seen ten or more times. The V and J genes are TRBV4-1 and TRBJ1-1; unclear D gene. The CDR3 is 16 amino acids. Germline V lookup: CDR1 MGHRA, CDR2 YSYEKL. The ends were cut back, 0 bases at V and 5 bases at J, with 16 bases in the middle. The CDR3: CASSQDVFGGPTEAFF. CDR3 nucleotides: TGCGCCAGCAGCCAAGACGTATTTGGAGGCCCGACTGAAGCTTTCTTT.

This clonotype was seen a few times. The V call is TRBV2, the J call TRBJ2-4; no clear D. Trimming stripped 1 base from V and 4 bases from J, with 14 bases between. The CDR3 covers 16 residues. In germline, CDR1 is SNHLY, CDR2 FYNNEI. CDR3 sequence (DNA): TGTGCCAGCAGTGAAGTGGACCGTTCAGATAAAAACATTCAGTACTTC. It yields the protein CASSEVDRSDKNIQYF.

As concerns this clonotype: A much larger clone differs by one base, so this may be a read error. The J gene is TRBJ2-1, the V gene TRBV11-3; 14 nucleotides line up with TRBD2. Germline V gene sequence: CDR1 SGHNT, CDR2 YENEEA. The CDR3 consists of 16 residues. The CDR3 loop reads CACSSTGTSGSTEQFF. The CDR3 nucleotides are TGTGCCTGCAGCTCGACCGGGACTAGCGGGAGTACTGAGCAGTTCTTC.

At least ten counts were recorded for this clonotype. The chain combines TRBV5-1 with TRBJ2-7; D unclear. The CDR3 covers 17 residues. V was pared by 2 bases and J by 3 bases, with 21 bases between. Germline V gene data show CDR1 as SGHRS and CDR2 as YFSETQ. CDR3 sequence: CASSLLFGRPCRYEQYF. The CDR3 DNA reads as TGCGCCAGCAGCTTATTATTCGGCAGACCCTGTCGCTACGAGCAGTACTTC.

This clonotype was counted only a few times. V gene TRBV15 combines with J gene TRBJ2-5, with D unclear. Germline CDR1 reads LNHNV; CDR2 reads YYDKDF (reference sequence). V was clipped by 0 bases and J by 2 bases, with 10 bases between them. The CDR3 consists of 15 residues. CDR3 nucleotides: TGTGCCACCAGCAGAGATTGGAGTTTACAAGAGACCCAGTACTTC. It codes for CATSRDWSLQETQYF.

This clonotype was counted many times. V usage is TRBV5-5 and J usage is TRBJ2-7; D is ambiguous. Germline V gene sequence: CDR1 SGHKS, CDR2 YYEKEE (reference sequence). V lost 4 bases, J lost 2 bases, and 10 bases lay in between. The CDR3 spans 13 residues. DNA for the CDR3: TGTGCCAGCAGCCCAGGCATGACCTACGAGCAGTACTTC. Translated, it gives CASSPGMTYEQYF.

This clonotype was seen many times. DNA of the CDR3: TGTGCCAGCTCACCACCGTCAGGGCGAGGTAACACCATATATTTT. It encodes CASSPPSGRGNTIYF. The chain joins TRBV18 to TRBJ1-3, with a tentative D call TRBD1 (5 bases). The CDR3 is made up of 15 amino acids. The V gene's germline CDR1 is KGHSH and CDR2 LQKENI. V was clipped by 0 bases and J by 7 bases, with 13 bases between them.

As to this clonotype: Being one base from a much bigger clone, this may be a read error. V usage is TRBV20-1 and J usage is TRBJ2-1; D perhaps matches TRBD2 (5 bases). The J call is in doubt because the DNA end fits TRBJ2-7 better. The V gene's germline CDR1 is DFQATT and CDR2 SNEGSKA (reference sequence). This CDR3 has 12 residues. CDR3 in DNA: TGCAGTGCCGGGAACAACCACAATGAGCAGTACTTC. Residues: CSAGNNHNEQYF.

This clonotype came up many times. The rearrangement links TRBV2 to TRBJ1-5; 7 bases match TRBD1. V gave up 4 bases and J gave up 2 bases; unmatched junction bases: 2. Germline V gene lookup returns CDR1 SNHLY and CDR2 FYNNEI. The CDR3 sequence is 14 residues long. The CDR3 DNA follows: TGTGCCAGCAGTGGGGACAGAGGCAATCAGCCCCAGCATTTT. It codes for CASSGDRGNQPQHF.

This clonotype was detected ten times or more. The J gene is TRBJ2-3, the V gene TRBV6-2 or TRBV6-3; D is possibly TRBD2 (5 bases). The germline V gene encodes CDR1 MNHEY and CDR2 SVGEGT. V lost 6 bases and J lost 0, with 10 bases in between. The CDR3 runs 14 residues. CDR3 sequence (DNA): TGTGCCAGCAGGCAGGACTCTAGCACAGATACGCAGTATTTT. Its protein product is CASRQDSSTDTQYF.

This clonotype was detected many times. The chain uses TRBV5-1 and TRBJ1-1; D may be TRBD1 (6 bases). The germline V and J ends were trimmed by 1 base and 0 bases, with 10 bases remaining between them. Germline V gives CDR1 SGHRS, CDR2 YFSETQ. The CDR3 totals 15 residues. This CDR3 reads CASSLSGTMNTEAFF. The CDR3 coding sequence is TGCGCCAGCAGCTTGTCCGGGACAATGAACACTGAAGCTTTCTTT.

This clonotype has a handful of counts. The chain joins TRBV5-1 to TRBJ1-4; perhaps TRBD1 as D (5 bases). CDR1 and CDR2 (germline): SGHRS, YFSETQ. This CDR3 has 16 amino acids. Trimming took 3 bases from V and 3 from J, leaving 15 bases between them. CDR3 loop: CASSSLEGRANEKLFF. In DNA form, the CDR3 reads TGCGCCAGCAGCTCCTTGGAGGGACGAGCTAATGAAAAACTGTTTTTT.

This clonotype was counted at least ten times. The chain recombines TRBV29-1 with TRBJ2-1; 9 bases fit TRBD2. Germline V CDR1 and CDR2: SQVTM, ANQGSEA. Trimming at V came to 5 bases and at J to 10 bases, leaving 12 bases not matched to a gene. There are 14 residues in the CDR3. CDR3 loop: CSVHLAGGPHEQFF. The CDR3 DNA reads TGCAGCGTTCACCTGGCGGGAGGGCCCCACGAGCAGTTCTTC.

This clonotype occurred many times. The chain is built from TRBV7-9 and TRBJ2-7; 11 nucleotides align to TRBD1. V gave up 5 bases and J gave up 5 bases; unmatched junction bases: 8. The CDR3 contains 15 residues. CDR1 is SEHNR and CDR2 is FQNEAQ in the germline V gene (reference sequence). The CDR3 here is CASSGDGQGANEQYF. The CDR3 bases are TGTGCCAGCAGCGGGGACGGACAGGGGGCCAACGAGCAGTACTTC.

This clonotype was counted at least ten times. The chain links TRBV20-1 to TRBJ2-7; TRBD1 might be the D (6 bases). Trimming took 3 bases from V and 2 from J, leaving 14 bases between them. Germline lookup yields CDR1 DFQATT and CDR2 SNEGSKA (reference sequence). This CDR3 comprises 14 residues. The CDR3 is CSASQGIGPYEQYF. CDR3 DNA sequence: TGCAGTGCTAGTCAGGGGATTGGTCCCTACGAGCAGTACTTC.

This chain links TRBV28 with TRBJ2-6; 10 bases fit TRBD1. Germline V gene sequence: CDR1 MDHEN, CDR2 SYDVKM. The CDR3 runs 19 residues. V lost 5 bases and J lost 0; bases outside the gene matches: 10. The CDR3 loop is CASSDTMGQGPSGANVLTF. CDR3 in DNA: TGTGCCAGCAGTGACACAATGGGACAGGGGCCCTCTGGGGCCAACGTCCTGACTTTC.

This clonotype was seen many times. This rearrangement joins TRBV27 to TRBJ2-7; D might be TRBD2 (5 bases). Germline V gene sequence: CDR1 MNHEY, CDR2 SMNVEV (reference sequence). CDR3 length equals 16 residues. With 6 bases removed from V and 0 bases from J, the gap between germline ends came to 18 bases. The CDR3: CASSPMLGRSSYEQYF. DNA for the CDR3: TGTGCCAGCAGCCCTATGCTGGGGAGAAGCTCCTACGAGCAGTACTTC.

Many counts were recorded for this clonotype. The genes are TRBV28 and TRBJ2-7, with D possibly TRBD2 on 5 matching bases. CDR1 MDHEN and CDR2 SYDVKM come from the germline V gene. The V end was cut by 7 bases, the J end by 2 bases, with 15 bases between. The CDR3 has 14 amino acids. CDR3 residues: CASTFGRGTYEQYF. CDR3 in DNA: TGTGCCAGCACCTTCGGTCGGGGAACCTACGAGCAGTACTTC.

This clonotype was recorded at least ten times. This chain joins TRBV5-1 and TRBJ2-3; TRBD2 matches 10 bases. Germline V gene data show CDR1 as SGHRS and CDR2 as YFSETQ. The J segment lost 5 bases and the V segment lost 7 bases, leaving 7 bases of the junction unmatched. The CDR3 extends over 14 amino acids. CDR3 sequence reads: CASGPSGRGDTQYF. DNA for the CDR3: TGCGCCAGCGGCCCCAGCGGGAGGGGAGATACGCAGTATTTT.

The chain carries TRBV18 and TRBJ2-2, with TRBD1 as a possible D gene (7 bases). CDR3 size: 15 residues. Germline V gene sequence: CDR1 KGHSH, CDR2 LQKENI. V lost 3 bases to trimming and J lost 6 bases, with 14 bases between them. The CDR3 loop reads CASSPDRAGSGELFF. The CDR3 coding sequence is TGTGCCAGCTCACCCGACAGGGCGGGATCCGGGGAGCTGTTTTTT.

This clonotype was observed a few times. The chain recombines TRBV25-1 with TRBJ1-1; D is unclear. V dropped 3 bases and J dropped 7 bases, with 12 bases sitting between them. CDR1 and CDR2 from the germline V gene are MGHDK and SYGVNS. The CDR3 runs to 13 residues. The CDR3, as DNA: TGTGCCAGCAGTGATGGACGGTCTGTTGAAGCTTTCTTT. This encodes CASSDGRSVEAFF.

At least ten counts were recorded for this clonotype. As DNA, the CDR3 is TGTGCCAGCATTCCCAGACAGGACTACACCGGGGAGCTGTTTTTT. This codes for CASIPRQDYTGELFF. The V gene is TRBV6-1, the J gene TRBJ2-2, with D possibly TRBD1 on 6 matching bases. CDR1 and CDR2 (germline): MNHNS, SASEGT. The CDR3 totals 15 residues. V was trimmed by 7 bases and J by 3 bases, leaving 15 bases between them.

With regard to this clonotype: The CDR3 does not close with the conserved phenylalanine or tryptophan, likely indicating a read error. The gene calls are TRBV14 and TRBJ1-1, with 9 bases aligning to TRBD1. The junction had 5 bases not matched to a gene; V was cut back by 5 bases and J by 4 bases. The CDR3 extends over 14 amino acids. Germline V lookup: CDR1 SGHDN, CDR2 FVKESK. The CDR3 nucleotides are TGTGCCAGCAGCGGACAGGGGAGAGGCACTGAAGCTTTCTTG. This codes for CASSGQGRGTEAFL.

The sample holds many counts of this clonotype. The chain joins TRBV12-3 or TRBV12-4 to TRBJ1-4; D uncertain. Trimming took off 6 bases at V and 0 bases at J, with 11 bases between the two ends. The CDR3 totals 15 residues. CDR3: CASRLFFATNEKLFF. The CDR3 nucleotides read TGTGCCAGCAGACTATTCTTTGCAACTAATGAAAAACTGTTTTTT.